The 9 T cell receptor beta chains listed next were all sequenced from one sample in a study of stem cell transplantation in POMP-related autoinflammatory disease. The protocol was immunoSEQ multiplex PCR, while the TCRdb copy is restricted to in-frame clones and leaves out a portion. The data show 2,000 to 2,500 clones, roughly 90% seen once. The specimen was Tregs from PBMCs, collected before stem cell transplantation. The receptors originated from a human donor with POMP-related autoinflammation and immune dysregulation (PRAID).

This chain's CDR3 is CASSPGHSYEQYF. The CDR3 nucleotides are TGTGCCAGCTCACCGGGACACTCCTACGAGCAGTACTTC. The rearrangement joins TRBV18 to TRBJ2-7; D is possibly TRBD1 (6 bases). The CDR3 loop spans 13 amino acids. CDR1 is KGHSH and CDR2 is LQKENI in the germline V gene. V was cut by 3 bases and J by 0 bases, with 6 bases left in between.

CDR3 sequence reads: CASSIGGSRPYEQYF. CDR3 sequence (DNA): TGTGCCAGTAGTATAGGCGGGAGTAGGCCCTACGAGCAGTACTTC. The J gene is TRBJ2-7, the V gene TRBV19, with 7 bases lining up with TRBD2. CDR1 LNHDA and CDR2 SQIVND come from the germline V gene (reference sequence). V gave up 1 base and J gave up 2 bases; unmatched junction bases: 5. The CDR3 contains 15 residues.

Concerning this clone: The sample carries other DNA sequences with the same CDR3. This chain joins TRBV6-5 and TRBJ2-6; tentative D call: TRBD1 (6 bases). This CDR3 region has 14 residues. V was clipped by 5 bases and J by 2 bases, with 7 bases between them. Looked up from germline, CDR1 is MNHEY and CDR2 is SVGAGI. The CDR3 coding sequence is TGTGCCAGCAGTCCAGGGGCTGGGGCCAACGTCCTGACTTTC. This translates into CASSPGAGANVLTF.

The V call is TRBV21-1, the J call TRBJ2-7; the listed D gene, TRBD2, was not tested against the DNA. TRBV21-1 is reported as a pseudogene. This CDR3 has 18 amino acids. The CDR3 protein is CASSKTRLTSGRVHEQYF. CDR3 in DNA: TGTGCCAGCAGCAAAACGCGCCTTACTAGCGGGAGGGTACACGAGCAGTACTTC.

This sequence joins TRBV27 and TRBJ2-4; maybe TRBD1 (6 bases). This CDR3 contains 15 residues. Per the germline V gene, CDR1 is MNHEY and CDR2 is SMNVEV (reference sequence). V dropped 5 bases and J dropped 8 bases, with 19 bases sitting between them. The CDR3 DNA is TGTGCCAGCAGTACCATGGGGGCCGGCGGGCACATTCAGTACTTC. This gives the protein CASSTMGAGGHIQYF.

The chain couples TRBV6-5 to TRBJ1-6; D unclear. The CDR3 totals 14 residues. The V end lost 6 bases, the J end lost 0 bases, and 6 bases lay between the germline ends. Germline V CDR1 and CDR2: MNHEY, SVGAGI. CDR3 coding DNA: TGTGCCAGCAGAGTTAACTCCTATAATTCACCCCTCCACTTT. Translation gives CASRVNSYNSPLHF.

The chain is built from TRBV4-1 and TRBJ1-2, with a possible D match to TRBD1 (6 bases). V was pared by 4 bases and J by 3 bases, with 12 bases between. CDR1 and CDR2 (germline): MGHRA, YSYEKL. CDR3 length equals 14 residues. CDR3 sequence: CASSPDSDYYGYTF. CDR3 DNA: TGCGCCAGCAGCCCGGACAGTGACTACTATGGCTACACCTTC.

DNA of the CDR3: TGCGCCAGCAGACAGGGCTCCTACGAGCAGTACTTC. Translation gives CASRQGSYEQYF. This chain connects TRBV10-1 to TRBJ2-7, with a possible D match to TRBD1 (6 bases). Germline V gene lookup returns CDR1 WNHNN and CDR2 SYGVQD (reference sequence). CDR3 length equals 12 residues. The ends were cut back, 6 bases at V and 0 bases at J, with 6 bases in the middle.

CDR3 nucleotide sequence: TGTGCCAGCAGCACTCTAGCGGGGGGCCCCGAGCAGTTCTTC. Amino acids: CASSTLAGGPEQFF. The rearrangement uses TRBV9 and TRBJ2-1; 11 nucleotides line up with TRBD2. The junction had 7 bases not matched to a gene; V was cut back by 4 bases and J by 10 bases. From germline, CDR1 is SGDLS and CDR2 YYNGEE. The CDR3 is 14 amino acids.